These 24 T cell receptor beta chains came from one sample sequenced in a study of blood T cell repertoires in COVID-19. TCRdb's copy holds only in-frame clones and misses some; the assay was immunoSEQ multiplex PCR. The sample records around 250,000 clones, around 83% being singletons. Sequencing was performed on peripheral blood. The source of these receptors is a man aged 18 to 29 with active or convalescent COVID-19.

V gene TRBV28 combines with J gene TRBJ1-1; D not resolved. From germline, CDR1 is MDHEN and CDR2 SYDVKM. The CDR3 spans 14 residues. The V gene lost 4 bases and the J gene lost 1 base, with 10 bases spanning the gap. CDR3 protein: CASSSHSGNTEAFF. DNA for the CDR3: TGTGCCAGCAGTTCCCACTCGGGGAACACTGAAGCTTTCTTT.

The chain has TRBV6-6 and TRBJ2-1; D unresolved. The V end lost 6 bases, the J end lost 4 bases, and 7 bases lay between the germline ends. The germline gives CDR1 MNHNY, CDR2 SVGAGI (reference sequence). The CDR3 is 12 residues long. The CDR3 nucleotides read TGTGCCAGCAGGTCTAGGTACAATGAGCAGTTCTTC. Protein: CASRSRYNEQFF.

The genes are TRBV11-3 and TRBJ1-5; possibly TRBD1 for D (5 bases). In germline, CDR1 is SGHNT, CDR2 YENEEA. CDR3 size: 13 residues. V lost 5 bases and J 5 bases, leaving 10 bases between the germline ends. CDR3 sequence reads: CASSPDRDQPQHF. The CDR3 DNA follows: TGTGCCAGCAGCCCTGACAGAGATCAGCCCCAGCATTTT.

The V call is TRBV12-3 or TRBV12-4, the J call TRBJ1-4; D perhaps matches TRBD1 (6 bases). The ends were cut back, 6 bases at V and 7 bases at J, with 12 bases in the middle. The CDR3 length is 13 residues. CDR3 sequence: CASRGTTSEKLFF. The DNA for the CDR3 is TGTGCCAGCAGAGGGACAACGAGTGAAAAACTGTTTTTT.

This sequence joins TRBV18 and TRBJ1-1, with 9 bases matching TRBD1. There are 15 residues in the CDR3. The J segment lost 7 bases and the V segment lost 6 bases, leaving 12 bases of the junction unmatched. Germline assignment: CDR1 KGHSH and CDR2 LQKENI. The DNA of the CDR3 is TGTGCCAGCTCCCCTCCGGGACAGGGACCTTTTGAAGCTTTCTTT. Translation gives CASSPPGQGPFEAFF.

The rearrangement uses TRBV7-3 and TRBJ1-1; no firm D call. The CDR3 has 13 residues. The V gene's germline CDR1 is SGHTA and CDR2 FQGTGA. Trimming took 1 base from V and 10 from J, leaving 13 bases between them. CDR3 sequence reads: CASSLNAGDGAFF. The CDR3, as DNA: TGTGCCAGCAGCTTAAATGCAGGTGACGGAGCTTTCTTT.

V is TRBV19 and J is TRBJ1-5; tentatively, D is TRBD1 (6 bases). This CDR3 is 16 amino acids long. From germline, CDR1 is LNHDA and CDR2 SQIVND (reference sequence). V was trimmed by 6 bases and J by 0 bases, leaving 15 bases between them. The CDR3 DNA follows: TGTGCCAGTAGCGGATTGGGGGGGGCTAGCAATCAGCCCCAGCATTTT. Its translation: CASSGLGGASNQPQHF.

A remark on this clone: At one end the junction does not follow the germline gene, possibly because of a read error. The chain is built from TRBV7-3 and TRBJ2-2; no clear D. The germline gives CDR1 SGHTA, CDR2 FQGTGA. This CDR3 is 13 amino acids long. The CDR3 DNA sequence: TGTGCCAGCAGCCTAACCACGGCCGGGGAGCTGTTTTTT. It is translated as CASSLTTAGELFF.

This clone was seen only once. The CDR3 here is CASTGGASYEQYF. CDR3 DNA sequence: TGTGCCAGCACAGGGGGCGCGTCCTACGAGCAGTACTTC. The rearrangement joins TRBV2 to TRBJ2-7, with 8 bases identical to TRBD1. Per the germline V gene, CDR1 is SNHLY and CDR2 is FYNNEI. With V trimmed by 7 bases and J by 1 base, 3 bases remained unmatched. The CDR3 covers 13 residues.

This chain connects TRBV5-1 to TRBJ2-3, with D perhaps TRBD1 (5 bases). Between the trimmed V and J ends, which lost 0 bases and 1 base, there was a span of 12 bases. This CDR3 spans 16 amino acids. The germline V gene encodes CDR1 SGHRS and CDR2 YFSETQ. The CDR3 here is CASSLDVRGGTDTQYF. DNA for the CDR3: TGCGCCAGCAGCTTGGATGTTAGGGGCGGCACAGATACGCAGTATTTT.

The chain is built from TRBV5-1 and TRBJ2-1; 8 bases map to TRBD1. Germline loops: CDR1 SGHRS, CDR2 YFSETQ. The trim removed 4 bases at V and 9 bases at J, leaving 12 bases unmatched. The CDR3 totals 15 residues. The CDR3 spells CASSTGQGWGSEQFF. The CDR3 DNA reads as TGCGCCAGCAGCACAGGACAGGGTTGGGGGAGTGAGCAGTTCTTC.

The chain recombines TRBV7-9 with TRBJ2-1; TRBD1 might be the D (5 bases). CDR1 SEHNR and CDR2 FQNEAQ come from the germline V gene (reference sequence). CDR3 length: 14 residues. Trimming left V 2 bases short and J 5 bases short, with 10 bases between. Here the CDR3 DNA reads TGTGCCAGCAGCTTATCCGACAGTGACAATGAGCAGTTCTTC. The encoded protein is CASSLSDSDNEQFF.

This clone was counted once. The rearrangement uses TRBV6-5 and TRBJ2-2, with TRBD1 identical over 8 bases. The CDR3 has 15 amino acids. The trim removed 7 bases at V and 0 bases at J, leaving 4 bases unmatched. Germline assignment: CDR1 MNHEY and CDR2 SVGAGI. The CDR3 here is CASKGQGTNTGELFF. DNA for the CDR3: TGTGCCAGCAAAGGACAGGGAACGAACACCGGGGAGCTGTTTTTT.

This clone has a single count. This chain uses TRBV27 with TRBJ2-7; D remains ambiguous. This CDR3 contains 14 residues. CDR1 is MNHEY, CDR2 SMNVEV, per germline (reference sequence). Trimming took off 3 bases at V and 5 bases at J, with 14 bases between the two ends. CDR3 region: CASSLWARSHEQYF. CDR3 DNA: TGTGCCAGCAGTTTGTGGGCCAGAAGTCACGAGCAGTACTTC.

The rearrangement uses TRBV23-1 and TRBJ1-4; D may be TRBD1 (6 bases). TRBV23-1 is treated as an ORF (open reading frame) with a function not yet certain. The CDR3 contains 18 residues. The V end was cut by 6 bases, the J end by 7 bases, with 27 bases between. The CDR3 reads CASSPINSREGDGEKLFF. The CDR3, as DNA: TGCGCCAGCAGCCCCATAAATAGCAGGGAGGGGGACGGTGAAAAACTGTTTTTT.

The chain employs TRBV30 and TRBJ1-4; D remains ambiguous. CDR3 size: 13 residues. V shed 2 bases and J shed 8 bases, with 12 bases lying between them. CDR1 GTSNPN and CDR2 SVGIG come from the germline V gene (reference sequence). The CDR3 reads CAWSFDGGEKLFF. Here the CDR3 DNA reads TGTGCCTGGAGTTTCGACGGAGGGGAAAAACTGTTTTTT.

V is TRBV12-3 or TRBV12-4 and J is TRBJ2-7; D is unclear. The CDR3 has 12 amino acids. Trimming pared 6 bases from V and 3 bases from J, leaving 9 bases between. CDR3 DNA: TGTGCCAGCAGAGCACGTAACTACGAGCAGTACTTC. Translating it yields CASRARNYEQYF.

The chain couples TRBV28 to TRBJ1-4; D is possibly TRBD1 (6 bases). Germline assignment: CDR1 MDHEN and CDR2 SYDVKM. CDR3 length: 13 residues. V was shortened by 6 bases and J by 8 bases, with 13 bases between the two germline ends. This CDR3 is CASRQQGFEKLFF. CDR3 sequence (DNA): TGTGCCAGCAGGCAACAGGGCTTCGAAAAACTGTTTTTT.

This clone has just a few counts. The chain recombines TRBV7-9 with TRBJ2-2; 8 positions match TRBD2. Germline V gene lookup returns CDR1 SEHNR and CDR2 FQNEAQ (reference sequence). This CDR3 region has 16 residues. J lost 2 bases, V lost 2 bases, and 4 bases had no gene match. This CDR3 is CASSLTGGSNTGELFF. DNA of the CDR3: TGTGCCAGCAGCTTAACGGGGGGGTCTAACACCGGGGAGCTGTTTTTT.

The chain couples TRBV6-1 to TRBJ2-2; tentatively, D is TRBD2 (6 bases). Looked up from germline, CDR1 is MNHNS and CDR2 is SASEGT. With 0 bases removed from V and 5 bases from J, the gap between germline ends came to 13 bases. This CDR3 has 16 amino acids. The CDR3 DNA reads TGTGCCAGCAGTGAAGCGTGGGGCGGGGCTACCGGGGAGCTGTTTTTT. This gives the protein CASSEAWGGATGELFF.

This clone appeared once. The V gene is TRBV18, the J gene TRBJ2-7, with D perhaps TRBD2 (7 bases). Germline V gene sequence: CDR1 KGHSH, CDR2 LQKENI. V lost 2 bases, J lost 6 bases, and 11 bases lay in between. The CDR3 spans 13 residues. The CDR3 reads CASSPGGAPEQYF. The CDR3 nucleotides read TGTGCCAGCTCACCAGGGGGGGCCCCCGAGCAGTACTTC.

This clone was observed a few times. The chain couples TRBV28 to TRBJ1-3, with D hard to call. The CDR3 covers 12 residues. V shed 10 bases and J shed 2 bases, with 9 bases lying between them. Germline CDR1 and CDR2: MDHEN and SYDVKM. The DNA of the CDR3 is TGTGCCACCCAACTCACTGGAAACACCATATATTTT. As protein: CATQLTGNTIYF.

V is TRBV28 and J is TRBJ2-5, with 11 positions matching TRBD2. V dropped 2 bases and J dropped 5; count of bases not matched to a gene: 10. This CDR3 has 17 amino acids. Germline CDR1 and CDR2: MDHEN and SYDVKM. Here the CDR3 reads CASSLGSLAGGLETQYF. The CDR3 nucleotides read TGTGCCAGCAGTTTAGGGTCTTTAGCGGGGGGGCTGGAGACCCAGTACTTC.

The chain joins TRBV10-3 to TRBJ1-1; no reliable D call. Germline CDR1 reads ENHRY; CDR2 reads SYGVKD. This CDR3 is 14 amino acids long. V dropped 4 bases and J dropped 3 bases, with 12 bases sitting between them. For the CDR3, the DNA is TGTGCCATCAGTGTCGCAGGCACGGACACTGAAGCTTTCTTT. The encoded protein is CAISVAGTDTEAFF.